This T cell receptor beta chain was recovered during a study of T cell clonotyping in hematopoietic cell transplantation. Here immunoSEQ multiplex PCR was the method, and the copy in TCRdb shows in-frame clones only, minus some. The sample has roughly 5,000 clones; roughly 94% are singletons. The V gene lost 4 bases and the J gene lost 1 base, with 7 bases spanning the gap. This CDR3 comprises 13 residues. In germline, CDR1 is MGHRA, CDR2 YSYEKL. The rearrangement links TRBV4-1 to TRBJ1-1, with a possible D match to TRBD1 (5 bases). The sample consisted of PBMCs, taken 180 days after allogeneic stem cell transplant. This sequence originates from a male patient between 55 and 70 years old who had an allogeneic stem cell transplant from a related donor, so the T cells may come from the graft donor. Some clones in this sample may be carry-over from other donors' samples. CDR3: CASSRQRNTEAFF. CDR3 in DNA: TGCGCCAGCAGCCGACAGCGGAACACTGAAGCTTTCTTT.